The clone carrying this T cell receptor (beta chain) was counted once. No antigen is known for it. Trimming cost V 0 bases and J 4 bases, with 9 bases left between them. Looked up from germline, CDR1 is SGDLS and CDR2 is YYNGEE. This CDR3 region has 14 residues. TCRdb's table, derived via immunoSEQ multiplex PCR, lists solely in-frame clones and lacks some. The sample consists of some 35,000 clones, 70% to 90% of them appearing once. The data derive from a study of regulatory dendritic cells for organ transplantation. Study observations and caveats: Memory CD8+ T cells were the most oligoclonal; naive cells were highly diverse.

The chain is built from TRBV9 and TRBJ2-3, with no clear D. The material sequenced was naive CD4+ T cells from blood. Subset denoted: CD45RA+ naive T cells. The TCR sequence derives from a human donor in good health. CDR3 protein: CASSVAQFADTQYF. CDR3 in DNA: TGTGCCAGCAGCGTAGCCCAGTTTGCAGATACGCAGTATTTT.